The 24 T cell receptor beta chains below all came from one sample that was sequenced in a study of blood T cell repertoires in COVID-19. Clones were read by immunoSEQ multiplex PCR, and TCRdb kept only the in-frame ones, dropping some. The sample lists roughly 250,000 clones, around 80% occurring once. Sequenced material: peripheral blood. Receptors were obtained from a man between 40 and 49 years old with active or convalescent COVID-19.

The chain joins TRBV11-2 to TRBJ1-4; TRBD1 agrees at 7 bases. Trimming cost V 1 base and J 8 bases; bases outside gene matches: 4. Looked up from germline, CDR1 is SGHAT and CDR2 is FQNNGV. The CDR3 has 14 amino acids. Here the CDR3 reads CASSLGQGGEKLFF. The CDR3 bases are TGTGCCAGCAGCTTAGGACAGGGAGGCGAAAAACTGTTTTTT.

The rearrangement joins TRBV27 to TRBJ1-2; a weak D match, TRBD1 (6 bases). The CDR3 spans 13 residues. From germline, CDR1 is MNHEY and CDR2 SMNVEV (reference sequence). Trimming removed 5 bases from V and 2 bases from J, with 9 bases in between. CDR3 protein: CASSPQGNYGYTF. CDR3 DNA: TGTGCCAGCAGTCCCCAGGGGAACTATGGCTACACCTTC.

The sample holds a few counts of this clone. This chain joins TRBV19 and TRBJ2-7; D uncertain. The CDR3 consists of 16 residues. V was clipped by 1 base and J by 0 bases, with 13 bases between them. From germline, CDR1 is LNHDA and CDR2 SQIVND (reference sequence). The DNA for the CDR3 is TGTGCCAGTAGTATAGGATGGAACAGTCCCTCCTACGAGCAGTACTTC. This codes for CASSIGWNSPSYEQYF.

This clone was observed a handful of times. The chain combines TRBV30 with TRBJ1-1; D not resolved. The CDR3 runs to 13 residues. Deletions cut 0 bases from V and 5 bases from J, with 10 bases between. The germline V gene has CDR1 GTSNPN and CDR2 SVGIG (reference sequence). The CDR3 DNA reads TGTGCCTGGAGTGTAAACGAGAGGACTGAAGCTTTCTTT. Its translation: CAWSVNERTEAFF. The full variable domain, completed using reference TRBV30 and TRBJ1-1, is SQTIHQWPATLVQPVGSPLSLECTVEGTSNPNLYWYRQAAGRGLQLLFYSVGIGQISSEVPQNLSASRPQDRQFILSSKKLLLSDSGFYLCAWSVNERTEAFFGQGTRLTVV.

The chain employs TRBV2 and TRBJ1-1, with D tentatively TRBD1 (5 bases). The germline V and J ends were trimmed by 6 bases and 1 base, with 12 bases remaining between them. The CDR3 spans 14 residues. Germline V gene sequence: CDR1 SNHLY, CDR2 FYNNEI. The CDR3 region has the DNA TGTGCCAGCAGACCTGACAGTCAGAACACTGAAGCTTTCTTT. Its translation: CASRPDSQNTEAFF.

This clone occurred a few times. This CDR3 reads CASSEDRGYNEQFF. The CDR3 nucleotides read TGCGCCAGCAGTGAGGACAGGGGGTACAATGAGCAGTTCTTC. The chain has TRBV10-1 and TRBJ2-1; 9 bases match TRBD1. With 2 bases clipped from V and 4 bases from J, the junction kept 0 bases outside the gene matches. The CDR3 has 14 amino acids. Germline V gives CDR1 WNHNN, CDR2 SYGVQD (reference sequence).

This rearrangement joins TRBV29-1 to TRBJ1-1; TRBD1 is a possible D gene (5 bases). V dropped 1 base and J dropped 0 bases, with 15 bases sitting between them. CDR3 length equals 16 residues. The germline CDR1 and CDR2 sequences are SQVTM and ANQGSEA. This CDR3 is CSVEGFGTGVNTEAFF. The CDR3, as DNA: TGCAGCGTTGAAGGATTCGGGACGGGGGTGAACACTGAAGCTTTCTTT.

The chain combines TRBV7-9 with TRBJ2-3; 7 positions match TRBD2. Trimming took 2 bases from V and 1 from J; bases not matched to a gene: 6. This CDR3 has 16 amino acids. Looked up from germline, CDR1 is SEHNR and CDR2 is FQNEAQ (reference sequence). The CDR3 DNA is TGTGCCAGCAGCTTACTACTAGCGCGGGGCACAGATACGCAGTATTTT. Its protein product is CASSLLLARGTDTQYF. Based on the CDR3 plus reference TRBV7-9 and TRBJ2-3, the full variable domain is DTGVSQNPRHKITKRGQNVTFRCDPISEHNRLYWYRQTLGQGPEFLTYFQNEAQLEKSRLLSDRFSAERPKGSFSTLEIQRTEQGDSAMYLCASSLLLARGTDTQYFGPGTRLTVL.

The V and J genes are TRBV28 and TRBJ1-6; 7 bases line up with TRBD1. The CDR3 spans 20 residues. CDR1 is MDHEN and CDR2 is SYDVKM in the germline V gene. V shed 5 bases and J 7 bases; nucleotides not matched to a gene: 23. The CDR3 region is CASSEITGAGSFLRNSPLHF. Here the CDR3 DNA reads TGTGCCAGCAGTGAAATAACAGGGGCAGGTTCATTTCTTCGGAATTCACCCCTCCACTTT.

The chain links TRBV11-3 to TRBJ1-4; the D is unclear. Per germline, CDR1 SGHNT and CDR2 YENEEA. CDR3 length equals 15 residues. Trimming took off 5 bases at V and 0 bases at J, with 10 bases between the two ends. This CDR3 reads CASSAYFATNEKLFF. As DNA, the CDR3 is TGTGCCAGCAGCGCGTATTTTGCAACTAATGAAAAACTGTTTTTT.

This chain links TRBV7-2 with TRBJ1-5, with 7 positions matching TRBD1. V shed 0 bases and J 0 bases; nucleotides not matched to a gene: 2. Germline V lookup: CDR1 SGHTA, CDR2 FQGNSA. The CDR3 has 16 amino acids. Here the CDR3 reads CASSLATGFSNQPQHF. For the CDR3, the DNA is TGTGCCAGCAGCTTAGCGACAGGGTTTAGCAATCAGCCCCAGCATTTT.

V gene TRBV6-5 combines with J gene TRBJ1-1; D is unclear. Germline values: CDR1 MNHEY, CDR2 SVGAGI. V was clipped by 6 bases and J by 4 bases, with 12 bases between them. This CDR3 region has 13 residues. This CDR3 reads CASSPREVTEAFF. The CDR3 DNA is TGTGCCAGCAGCCCCCGGGAGGTCACTGAAGCTTTCTTT.

The CDR3: CAWSSWHSEQFF. CDR3 nucleotides: TGTGCCTGGAGTTCTTGGCACAGTGAGCAGTTCTTC. This chain uses TRBV30 with TRBJ2-1; D ambiguous. Trimming took 2 bases from V and 9 from J, leaving 11 bases between them. The CDR3 runs 12 residues. The germline gives CDR1 GTSNPN, CDR2 SVGIG (reference sequence).

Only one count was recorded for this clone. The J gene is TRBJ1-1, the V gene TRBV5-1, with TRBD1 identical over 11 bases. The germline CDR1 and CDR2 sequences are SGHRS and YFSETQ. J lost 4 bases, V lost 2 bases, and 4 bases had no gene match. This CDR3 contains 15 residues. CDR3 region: CASSFWDRGVTEAFF. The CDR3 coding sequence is TGCGCCAGCAGCTTCTGGGACAGGGGGGTCACTGAAGCTTTCTTT.

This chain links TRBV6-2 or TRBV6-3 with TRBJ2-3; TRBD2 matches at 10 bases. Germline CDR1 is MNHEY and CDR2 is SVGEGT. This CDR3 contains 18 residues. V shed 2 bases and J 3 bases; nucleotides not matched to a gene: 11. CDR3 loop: CASSYPRPGLAKTDTQYF. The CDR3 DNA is TGTGCCAGCAGTTACCCTCGGCCGGGACTAGCGAAGACAGATACGCAGTATTTT.

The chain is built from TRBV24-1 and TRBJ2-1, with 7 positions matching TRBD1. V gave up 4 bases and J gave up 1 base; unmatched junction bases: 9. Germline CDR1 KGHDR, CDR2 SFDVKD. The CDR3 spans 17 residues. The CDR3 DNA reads TGTGCCACCAGTGAACCCCGACAGGGAAATTCCTACAATGAGCAGTTCTTC. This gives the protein CATSEPRQGNSYNEQFF.

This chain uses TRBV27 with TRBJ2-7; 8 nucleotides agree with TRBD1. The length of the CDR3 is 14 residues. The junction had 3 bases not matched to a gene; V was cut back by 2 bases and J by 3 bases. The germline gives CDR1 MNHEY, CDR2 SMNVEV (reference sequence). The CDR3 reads CASSLNGQGYEQYF. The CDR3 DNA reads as TGTGCCAGCAGTTTAAATGGACAGGGCTACGAGCAGTACTTC.

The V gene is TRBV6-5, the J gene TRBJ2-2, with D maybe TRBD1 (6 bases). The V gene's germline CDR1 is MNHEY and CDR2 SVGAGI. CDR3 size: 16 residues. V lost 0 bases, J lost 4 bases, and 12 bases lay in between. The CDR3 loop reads CASSYSSGVSTGELFF. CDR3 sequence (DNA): TGTGCCAGCAGTTACTCGTCAGGGGTGAGCACCGGGGAGCTGTTTTTT.

CDR3 bases: TGTGCCTGGCGATATACAGGGTTGAGCTATGGCTACACCTTC. Translation gives CAWRYTGLSYGYTF. This chain connects TRBV30 to TRBJ1-2, with a weak D call TRBD1 (6 bases). V was clipped by 5 bases and J by 4 bases, with 17 bases between them. CDR3 length equals 14 residues. The germline V gene has CDR1 GTSNPN and CDR2 SVGIG (reference sequence).

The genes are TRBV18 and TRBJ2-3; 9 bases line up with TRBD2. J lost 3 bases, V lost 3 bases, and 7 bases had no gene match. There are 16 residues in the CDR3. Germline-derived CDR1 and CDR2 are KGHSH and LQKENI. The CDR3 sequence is CASSPPAGGGTDTQYF. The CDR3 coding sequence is TGTGCCAGCTCACCCCCCGCGGGAGGGGGAACAGATACGCAGTATTTT. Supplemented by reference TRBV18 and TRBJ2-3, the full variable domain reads NAGVMQNPRHLVRRRGQEARLRCSPMKGHSHVYWYRQLPEEGLKFMVYLQKENIIDESGMPKERFSAEFPKEGPSILRIQQVVRGDSAAYFCASSPPAGGGTDTQYFGPGTRLTVL.

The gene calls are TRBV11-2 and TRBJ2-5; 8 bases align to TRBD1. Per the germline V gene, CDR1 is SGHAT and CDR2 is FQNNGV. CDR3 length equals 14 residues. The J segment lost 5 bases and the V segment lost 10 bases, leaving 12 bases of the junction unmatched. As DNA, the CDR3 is TGTGCCACCAGGACAGGGACCGAGGTGGAGACCCAGTACTTC. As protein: CATRTGTEVETQYF.

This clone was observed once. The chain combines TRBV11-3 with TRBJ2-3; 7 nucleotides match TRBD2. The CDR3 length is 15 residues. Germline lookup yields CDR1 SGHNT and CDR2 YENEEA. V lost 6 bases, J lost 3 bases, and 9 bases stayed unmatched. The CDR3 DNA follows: TGTGCCAGCAGAGGGAGGGCTACTAGGACAGATACGCAGTATTTT. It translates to CASRGRATRTDTQYF.

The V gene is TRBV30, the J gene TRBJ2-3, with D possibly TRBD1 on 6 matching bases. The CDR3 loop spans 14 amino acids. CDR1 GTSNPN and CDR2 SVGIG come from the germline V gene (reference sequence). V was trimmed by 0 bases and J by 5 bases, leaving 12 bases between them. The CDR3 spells CAWSVRQGKDTQYF. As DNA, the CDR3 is TGTGCCTGGAGTGTAAGGCAGGGGAAAGATACGCAGTATTTT.

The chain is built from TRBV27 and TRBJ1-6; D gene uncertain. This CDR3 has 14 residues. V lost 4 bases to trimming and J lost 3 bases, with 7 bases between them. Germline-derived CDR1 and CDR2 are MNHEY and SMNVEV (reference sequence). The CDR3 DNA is TGTGCCAGCAGTTACCAGGTCTATAATTCACCCCTCCACTTT. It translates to CASSYQVYNSPLHF.